This T cell receptor (beta chain) was observed in a study of CD8 T cells in Susac syndrome (dated by TCRdb to between 2019 and 2020). For the study in its entirety: The study used repertoire sequencing to test whether antigen drove CD8+ T cell activation and differentiation in Susac syndrome. CD8+ T cell repertoire clonality was compared between about a dozen healthy donors, approximately 14 Susac syndrome patients and about 15 multiple sclerosis patients.

Peripheral blood CD8+ and CD4+ T cells from healthy donors, Susac syndrome patients and multiple sclerosis patients were profiled using high-throughput TCR beta sequencing. Treatment-naive patients with stable or active relapsing-remitting disease fulfilling revised McDonald criteria were used as multiple sclerosis controls. Bulk CD8+ and CD4+ T cells were purified magnetically by negative isolation, whereas CD8+ TEMRA cells were enriched by FACS. Blood was collected in EDTA tubes and processed within 24 hours, with PBMCs isolated through density gradient centrifugation. PBMCs intended for TCR sequencing were cryopreserved in liquid nitrogen and were subsequently thawed in a 37 degrees C water bath. Purity of sorted or isolated CD4+, CD8+ and CD8+ TEMRA cells was at least 90%. On the study overall, not on this receptor specifically: The study acknowledged that relatively few individuals were included in the TCR sequencing and HLA analysis.

With regard to this clonotype: It has no known antigen specificity. One base away there is no much larger clone; base qualities are not given.

RNA was extracted with the RNeasy kit and about 0.5 to 1 ug was reverse transcribed using random hexamers. The immunoSEQ multiplex PCR assay, which covers 54 Vbeta and 13 Jbeta segments, was used to amplify TCR beta CDR3 regions. PCR amplification bias was corrected using a synthetic template baseline for primer optimization and computational correction. Turning to the authors' computational methods: Reads were annotated to V, D and J genes per IMGT and analyzed with immunoSEQ Analyzer, keeping only productive sequences. To calculate clonality, Shannon entropy was normalized by log2 of the number of productive unique sequences and then subtracted from one. For each patient and control, public and private clones were evaluated within the 100 most prevalent clones. A clone was defined as Susac-specific if it was absent from the healthy and MS cohorts, from approximately 980 published viral clones and from other ImmuneACCESS disease sequences. TCRdb reran the public reads through fastp at Q25 and MiXCR, keeping productive beta chains. Rows merge per CDR3 protein into single entries with the most common DNA and genes. The V and J calls and clone size are TCRdb's, not the authors'. Within this sample are a few hundred thousand distinct CDR3 sequences, with 70% to 90% of them counted one time only. The ten largest make up roughly 0.2% of the sample.

Sequencing used CD8+ T cells from PBMCs. The sequence was obtained from a human donor with multiple sclerosis.

The CDR3: CASSLPGTENTYEQYF. In nucleotides, the sequence is TGTGCCAGCAGTTTACCCGGGACAGAGAACACCTACGAGCAGTACTTC. The chain is encoded by TRBV28 joined to TRBJ2-7; 7 junctional bases match TRBD1. The CDR3 starts with the cysteine, ends with the phenylalanine, and has 16 residues. The CDR3 DNA has 48 bases and is translated from base 1. Trimming removed 2 bases from V and 2 bases from J; the gene matches leave 9 bases unexplained. According to the germline V gene, CDR1 reads MDHEN and CDR2 reads SYDVKM.